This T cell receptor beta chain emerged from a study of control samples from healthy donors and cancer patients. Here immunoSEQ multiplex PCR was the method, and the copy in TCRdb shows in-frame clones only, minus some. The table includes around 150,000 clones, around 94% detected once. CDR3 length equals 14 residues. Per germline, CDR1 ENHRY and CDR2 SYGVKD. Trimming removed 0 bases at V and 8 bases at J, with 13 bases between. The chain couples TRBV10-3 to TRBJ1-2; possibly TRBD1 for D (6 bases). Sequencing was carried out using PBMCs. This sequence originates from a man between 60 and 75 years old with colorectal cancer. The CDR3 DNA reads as TGTGCCATCAGTGAGTCACTAGAGGGGGTCGGCTACACCTTC. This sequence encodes CAISESLEGVGYTF.